These 10 T cell receptor beta chains were sequenced from one sample in a study of shared clonotypes between healthy human individuals (dated by TCRdb to 2018 to 2021). Libraries were constructed by the immunoSEQ multiplex PCR assay. TCRdb limited this immuneACCESS table to in-frame rearrangements with V and J called. A share of clones is missing; checked studies link under half to unresolved V genes, and the rest is unexplained. For this sample there are around 2.1 million clones; approximately 94% appear just once. The ten largest clones take up approximately 0.13% of the sample. Sample: naive CD4+ T cells sorted from blood. Interpreted using the paper, the cell subset or site label stands for: CD45RA+ positively selected. These receptor sequences come from a man younger than 30 in good health.

V is TRBV18 and J is TRBJ2-3, with D possibly being TRBD1 (5 bases). V was clipped by 2 bases and J by 6 bases, with 9 bases between them. Germline lookup yields CDR1 KGHSH and CDR2 LQKENI. The CDR3 covers 13 residues. The CDR3 DNA reads TGTGCCAGCTCACCAGGGGCCAAGGATACGCAGTATTTT. Translation: CASSPGAKDTQYF. The full variable domain, rest sourced from reference TRBV18 and TRBJ2-3, is NAGVMQNPRHLVRRRGQEARLRCSPMKGHSHVYWYRQLPEEGLKFMVYLQKENIIDESGMPKERFSAEFPKEGPSILRIQQVVRGDSAAYFCASSPGAKDTQYFGPGTRLTVL.

The chain employs TRBV6-5 and TRBJ2-7, with D possibly matching TRBD1 (6 bases). The V end was cut by 8 bases, the J end by 2 bases, with 10 bases between. The CDR3 is made up of 12 amino acids. Germline CDR1 MNHEY, CDR2 SVGAGI. The CDR3 DNA reads TGTGCCAGCGGGGGCGGAGCCTACGAGCAGTACTTC. It yields the protein CASGGGAYEQYF.

This chain joins TRBV10-3 and TRBJ1-2, with D perhaps TRBD1 (5 bases). From germline, CDR1 is ENHRY and CDR2 SYGVKD. CDR3 size: 12 residues. V was shortened by 4 bases and J by 8 bases, with 11 bases between the two germline ends. The CDR3 loop reads CAISGGRSGYTF. The CDR3 DNA reads TGTGCCATCAGTGGGGGCCGATCCGGCTACACCTTC.

The rearrangement links TRBV5-1 to TRBJ2-7, with a possible D match to TRBD1 (5 bases). V dropped 2 bases and J dropped 5 bases, with 14 bases sitting between them. The CDR3 length is 14 residues. CDR1 and CDR2 (germline): SGHRS, YFSETQ. CDR3 region: CASSFAQGGHEQYF. CDR3 nucleotides: TGCGCCAGCAGCTTCGCGCAGGGCGGACACGAGCAGTACTTC. Using reference TRBV5-1 and TRBJ2-7 for the parts outside the CDR3, the full variable domain is KAGVTQTPRYLIKTRGQQVTLSCSPISGHRSVSWYQQTPGQGLQFLFEYFSETQRNKGNFPGRFSGRQFSNSRSEMNVSTLELGDSALYLCASSFAQGGHEQYFGPGTRLTVT.

This chain connects TRBV11-2 to TRBJ2-1; 7 bases fit TRBD2. The V segment lost 2 bases and the J segment 10 bases; nucleotides outside the gene matches: 2. Germline CDR1 reads SGHAT; CDR2 reads FQNNGV. The CDR3 length is 12 residues. DNA for the CDR3: TGTGCCAGCAGCTTATTGGGGGGGGAGCAGTTCTTC. This encodes CASSLLGGEQFF.

This sequence joins TRBV18 and TRBJ2-5; tentative D call: TRBD2 (5 bases). The CDR3 is 16 residues long. Germline CDR1 KGHSH, CDR2 LQKENI. The V and J ends lost 2 bases and 2 bases respectively, with 15 bases between them. The CDR3 sequence: CASSPTLASGQETQYF. CDR3 nucleotide sequence: TGTGCCAGCTCACCAACCCTTGCGAGCGGTCAAGAGACCCAGTACTTC.

This sequence joins TRBV6-1 and TRBJ2-6; D possibly corresponds to TRBD2 (6 bases). The V gene's germline CDR1 is MNHNS and CDR2 SASEGT. This CDR3 region has 16 residues. The V and J ends lost 2 bases and 2 bases respectively, with 10 bases between them. This CDR3 reads CASSEIWGAGANVLTF. The CDR3 coding sequence is TGTGCCAGCAGTGAAATCTGGGGGGCTGGGGCCAACGTCCTGACTTTC.

About this clone: At one of its ends the junction is not consistent with the germline gene, which may arise from a read error. The gene calls are TRBV7-7 and TRBJ2-2; 9 bases map to TRBD2. CDR3 length: 15 amino acids. Germline V gene sequence: CDR1 SSHAT, CDR2 FNYEAQ (reference sequence). The CDR3 bases are TGTGCTAGCACCGGCCAAGCGGGAGGTACCGGGGAGCTGTTTTTT. Protein: CASTGQAGGTGELFF.

This chain joins TRBV27 and TRBJ2-7; unclear D gene. Germline lookup yields CDR1 MNHEY and CDR2 SMNVEV (reference sequence). The CDR3 loop spans 15 amino acids. V shed 4 bases and J shed 2 bases, with 15 bases lying between them. CDR3 region: CASSYSLGPTYEQYF. In DNA form, the CDR3 reads TGTGCCAGCAGTTACTCCCTCGGCCCGACCTACGAGCAGTACTTC.

This rearrangement joins TRBV10-3 to TRBJ2-7, with 10 bases identical to TRBD1. V was pared by 3 bases and J by 5 bases, with 7 bases of the junction left unmatched. Germline V gene lookup returns CDR1 ENHRY and CDR2 SYGVKD. The CDR3 contains 15 residues. Here the CDR3 DNA reads TGTGCCATCAGTGACTTTAAGGGACAGGGGAACGAGCAGTACTTC. Translation gives CAISDFKGQGNEQYF.